These 14 T cell receptor beta chains were sequenced from one sample in a study of cytomegalovirus exposure and HLA in healthy donors (dated 2017 in TCRdb). The library was generated by the immunoSEQ multiplex PCR assay. The multiplex PCR relied on a mix of 60 forward primers for TCR Vbeta segments and 13 reverse primers for TCR Jbeta segments. TCRdb stores this immuneACCESS table with in-frame sequences only. Part of the clones is absent; in the studies checked, under half of the shortfall reflects unresolved V genes, and no reason is known for the rest. Across this sample there are about 190,000 clones, with about 69% seen only once. The ten most abundant clones make up 4% to 5% of the sample. The material sequenced was PBMCs. These receptor sequences come from a man aged 25 to 45 in good health and CMV-seropositive.

V and J are TRBV18 and TRBJ2-7; 11 bases map to TRBD1. From germline, CDR1 is KGHSH and CDR2 LQKENI. The J segment lost 6 bases and the V segment lost 6 bases, leaving 4 bases of the junction unmatched. The CDR3 totals 13 residues. The CDR3 spells CASSLGTGGEQYF. DNA for the CDR3: TGTGCCAGCTCCCTCGGGACAGGGGGCGAGCAGTACTTC.

J is TRBJ2-1 and V is TRBV28; 11 bases fit TRBD2. This CDR3 has 15 residues. Germline assignment: CDR1 MDHEN and CDR2 SYDVKM. Trimming removed 5 bases from V and 5 bases from J; junction bases left unmatched: 5. The CDR3 spells CASSPTSGSNNEQFF. CDR3 DNA: TGTGCCAGCAGTCCCACTAGCGGGAGCAACAATGAGCAGTTCTTC.

This chain joins TRBV4-1 and TRBJ2-5; D might be TRBD2 (6 bases). The CDR3 sequence is 13 residues long. V gave up 1 base and J gave up 3 bases, with 6 bases separating them. The germline V gene encodes CDR1 MGHRA and CDR2 YSYEKL. In nucleotides, the CDR3 is TGCGCCAGCAGCCAAGTAGCGGAAGAGACCCAGTACTTC. It encodes CASSQVAEETQYF.

This chain joins TRBV4-1 and TRBJ1-1; D is perhaps TRBD1 (5 bases). Germline V gives CDR1 MGHRA, CDR2 YSYEKL. V was pared by 4 bases and J by 1 base, with 10 bases between. CDR3 size: 14 residues. CDR3 sequence reads: CASSPRGGNTEAFF. In DNA, the CDR3 is TGCGCCAGCAGCCCCCGCGGGGGGAACACTGAAGCTTTCTTT.

The V and J genes are TRBV4-3 and TRBJ2-3; 10 bases match TRBD2. CDR3 length equals 20 residues. Germline V lookup: CDR1 LGHNA, CDR2 YSLEER. The V gene end was trimmed by 3 bases and the J gene end by 6 bases; junction bases not matched to a gene: 21. CDR3 nucleotides: TGCGCCAGCAGCCAGCCTCCGTGGATAGCGGGGGGCCGGGGGGCCGATACGCAGTATTTT. Protein sequence: CASSQPPWIAGGRGADTQYF.

The chain recombines TRBV9 with TRBJ2-3, with D maybe TRBD2 (6 bases). CDR1 SGDLS and CDR2 YYNGEE come from the germline V gene. V dropped 4 bases and J dropped 3 bases, with 9 bases sitting between them. The CDR3 is made up of 13 amino acids. The CDR3 DNA follows: TGTGCCAGCAGCCGGGGACTGACAGATACGCAGTATTTT. Residues: CASSRGLTDTQYF.

The chain employs TRBV2 and TRBJ2-3; 9 nucleotides agree with TRBD2. The V segment lost 2 bases and the J segment 0 bases; nucleotides outside the gene matches: 6. CDR3 length: 17 amino acids. Germline values: CDR1 SNHLY, CDR2 FYNNEI. The CDR3 reads CASSESPSGVSTDTQYF. CDR3 DNA sequence: TGTGCCAGCAGTGAAAGTCCTAGCGGGGTTAGCACAGATACGCAGTATTTT.

The chain employs TRBV2 and TRBJ2-5; 11 nucleotides agree with TRBD2. The CDR3 sequence is 15 residues long. The V and J ends lost 10 bases and 2 bases, in that order; junction bases with no gene match: 9. Germline V gene lookup returns CDR1 SNHLY and CDR2 FYNNEI. CDR3 region: CANPKGTSGQETQYF. The DNA of the CDR3 is TGTGCCAACCCCAAAGGGACTAGCGGACAAGAGACCCAGTACTTC.

V is TRBV19 and J is TRBJ2-3, with 10 bases that match TRBD2. CDR3 length: 15 residues. With 8 bases clipped from V and 3 bases from J, the junction kept 8 bases outside the gene matches. Germline V gene data show CDR1 as LNHDA and CDR2 as SQIVND (reference sequence). The CDR3 DNA follows: TGTGCCAGTGGCTCTCTAGCGGGGGTTACAGATACGCAGTATTTT. The encoded protein is CASGSLAGVTDTQYF.

The V gene is TRBV25-1, the J gene TRBJ2-1; TRBD2 matches at 11 bases. The CDR3 is made up of 16 amino acids. The trim removed 5 bases at V and 8 bases at J, leaving 11 bases unmatched. Germline V gene sequence: CDR1 MGHDK, CDR2 SYGVNS. The CDR3 DNA reads as TGTGCCAGCAGTACGCTAGCGGGAGGCCGCCGCTATGAGCAGTTCTTC. Its protein is CASSTLAGGRRYEQFF.

As regards this clone: This specimen includes other DNA sequences encoding the same CDR3. The chain joins TRBV6-5 to TRBJ2-5; a possible D gene is TRBD2 (5 bases). Trimming shortened V by 2 bases and J by 1 base, and 8 bases separated the two germline ends. CDR1 and CDR2 (germline): MNHEY, SVGAGI. This CDR3 has 14 amino acids. The DNA for the CDR3 is TGTGCCAGCAGTTACGGCCGGGGCCAAGAGACCCAGTACTTC. Its protein is CASSYGRGQETQYF.

The V call is TRBV10-1, the J call TRBJ1-5, with D possibly matching TRBD1 (5 bases). The CDR3 sequence is 17 residues long. From germline, CDR1 is WNHNN and CDR2 SYGVQD (reference sequence). V shed 7 bases and J shed 2 bases, with 21 bases lying between them. In nucleotides, the CDR3 is TGCGCCAGCACCGGACCCCGCAGGGAGGGTGGCAATCAGCCCCAGCATTTT. This gives the protein CASTGPRREGGNQPQHF.

This clone was seen more than once but under ten times. The J gene is TRBJ2-3, the V gene TRBV28, with D hard to call. V dropped 5 bases and J dropped 3 bases, with 15 bases sitting between them. Germline CDR1 and CDR2: MDHEN and SYDVKM. The CDR3 runs 15 residues. CDR3 sequence reads: CASSPLASGTDTQYF. The CDR3, as DNA: TGTGCCAGCAGTCCCTTGGCGTCAGGTACAGATACGCAGTATTTT.

V and J are TRBV9 and TRBJ2-3, with 9 positions matching TRBD2. The germline V gene has CDR1 SGDLS and CDR2 YYNGEE. This CDR3 contains 18 residues. With V trimmed by 2 bases and J by 0 bases, 10 bases remained unmatched. This CDR3 reads CASSVRREGLASTDTQYF. The CDR3 nucleotides read TGTGCCAGCAGCGTTAGGCGGGAGGGCCTAGCTAGCACAGATACGCAGTATTTT.